This entry lists 18 T cell receptor beta chains sequenced from one sample in a study of shared clonotypes between healthy human individuals. Terminally differentiated effector memory CD45RA+ cells were left out of the naive CD8 fraction, which was CD45RO-negative and positively selected for CCR7. The data were produced by immunoSEQ multiplex PCR, yet TCRdb's version contains in-frame clones alone and is incomplete. The table includes 2 million to 2.5 million clones, 93% detected once. The sample taken for sequencing was naive CD8+ T cells from PBMCs. These receptor sequences come from a man younger than 35 in good health. Some clones in this sample may be carry-over from other donors' samples.

The chain uses TRBV28 and TRBJ2-1, with 7 bases aligning to TRBD2. The CDR3 contains 15 residues. The germline V gene encodes CDR1 MDHEN and CDR2 SYDVKM. The trim removed 7 bases at V and 4 bases at J, leaving 10 bases unmatched. This CDR3 reads CASKHGTNEYNEQFF. Here the CDR3 DNA reads TGTGCCAGCAAACACGGGACTAATGAGTACAATGAGCAGTTCTTC.

V gene TRBV7-6 combines with J gene TRBJ1-4; D unclear. In germline, CDR1 is SGHVS, CDR2 FNYEAQ. The germline V and J ends were trimmed by 4 bases and 7 bases, with 10 bases remaining between them. This CDR3 comprises 13 residues. This CDR3 is CASSYGRREKLFF. The DNA for the CDR3 is TGTGCCAGCAGCTATGGGAGGCGTGAAAAACTGTTTTTT.

V usage is TRBV27 and J usage is TRBJ1-2; TRBD1 aligns across 9 bases. Germline loops: CDR1 MNHEY, CDR2 SMNVEV (reference sequence). V shed 0 bases, J shed 6 bases, and the junction held 8 bases outside the gene matches. The CDR3 covers 16 residues. The CDR3 DNA reads as TGTGCCAGCAGTTTATCGTTGAGGACAGGGGCGCATGGCTACACCTTC. Its protein is CASSLSLRTGAHGYTF.

This chain uses TRBV11-1 with TRBJ2-3; 7 bases are shared with TRBD2. CDR1 and CDR2 from the germline V gene are SGHAT and FQDESV (reference sequence). The CDR3 sequence is 15 residues long. The junction had 3 bases not matched to a gene; V was cut back by 0 bases and J by 3 bases. DNA for the CDR3: TGTGCCAGCAGCTTAGCGGGAGGGCCGACAGATACGCAGTATTTT. The encoded protein is CASSLAGGPTDTQYF.

The chain combines TRBV19 with TRBJ2-3; D is unclear. The CDR3 covers 14 residues. Germline loops: CDR1 LNHDA, CDR2 SQIVND (reference sequence). Trimming pared 5 bases from V and 4 bases from J, leaving 13 bases between. CDR3 sequence reads: CASSWAPSADTQYF. Written as DNA, the CDR3 is TGTGCCAGTAGTTGGGCCCCATCAGCAGATACGCAGTATTTT.

This chain connects TRBV7-9 to TRBJ2-2, with D unclear. The CDR3 spans 11 residues. The V gene's germline CDR1 is SEHNR and CDR2 FQNEAQ (reference sequence). Trimming left V 6 bases short and J 7 bases short, with 6 bases between. As DNA, the CDR3 is TGTGCCAGCAGTTCCATCGGGGAGCTGTTTTTT. Translating it yields CASSSIGELFF.

A word on this clone: In the same sample, other DNA sequences code for this CDR3. The chain links TRBV19 to TRBJ2-1, with D perhaps matching TRBD2 (5 bases). Germline CDR1 and CDR2: LNHDA and SQIVND (reference sequence). This CDR3 contains 13 residues. Trimming shortened V by 3 bases and J by 6 bases, and 9 bases separated the two germline ends. The CDR3 sequence is CASSIIGGNEQFF. For the CDR3, the DNA is TGTGCCAGTAGTATTATTGGAGGCAATGAGCAGTTCTTC.

The gene calls are TRBV15 and TRBJ2-7, with D hard to call. This CDR3 region has 14 residues. Trimming stripped 3 bases from V and 0 bases from J, with 9 bases between. Looked up from germline, CDR1 is LNHNV and CDR2 is YYDKDF (reference sequence). The CDR3 nucleotides read TGTGCCACCAGCAGGACAATTCCCTCCTACGAGCAGTACTTC. Translation: CATSRTIPSYEQYF.

The chain carries TRBV7-3 and TRBJ2-1, with D possibly matching TRBD2 (6 bases). The CDR3 has 12 amino acids. Germline lookup yields CDR1 SGHTA and CDR2 FQGTGA. V was shortened by 2 bases and J by 11 bases, with 10 bases between the two germline ends. The CDR3 loop is CASSLGAGKQFF. CDR3 in DNA: TGTGCCAGCAGCTTAGGGGCGGGAAAGCAGTTCTTC.

This clone was found once. The rearrangement joins TRBV30 to TRBJ2-5; a weak D match, TRBD2 (6 bases). TRBJ2-7 explains the end of the DNA better; the J call may be wrong. Germline V gives CDR1 GTSNPN, CDR2 SVGIG (reference sequence). This CDR3 spans 11 amino acids. CDR3 loop: CAWSWGDEQYF. The CDR3 DNA sequence: TGTGCCTGGAGTTGGGGGGACGAGCAGTACTTC.

J is TRBJ2-1 and V is TRBV27; D is uncertain. V was shortened by 7 bases and J by 2 bases, with 12 bases between the two germline ends. Germline V lookup: CDR1 MNHEY, CDR2 SMNVEV (reference sequence). The CDR3 spans 14 residues. The CDR3 spells CASTNTRTYNEQFF. The CDR3 DNA sequence: TGTGCCAGCACCAATACACGTACCTACAATGAGCAGTTCTTC.

This sequence joins TRBV6-5 and TRBJ1-2; 8 bases are shared with TRBD1. This CDR3 has 15 amino acids. V lost 5 bases and J lost 2; bases outside the gene matches: 7. CDR1 MNHEY and CDR2 SVGAGI come from the germline V gene. In nucleotides, the CDR3 is TGTGCCAGCAGTATCAGACAGGGGCACAACTATGGCTACACCTTC. It encodes CASSIRQGHNYGYTF.

The chain couples TRBV10-3 to TRBJ2-1; maybe TRBD1 (5 bases). Trimming stripped 0 bases from V and 5 bases from J, with 11 bases between. Germline V gives CDR1 ENHRY, CDR2 SYGVKD. This CDR3 contains 15 residues. CDR3 sequence: CAISESAGLDNEQFF. In DNA form, the CDR3 reads TGTGCCATCAGTGAGTCGGCAGGGTTGGACAATGAGCAGTTCTTC.

The CDR3 sequence is CSVILLAGGYNEQFF. CDR3 in DNA: TGCAGCGTGATACTACTAGCGGGAGGATACAATGAGCAGTTCTTC. The chain has TRBV29-1 and TRBJ2-1; 12 bases are shared with TRBD2. Germline trimming cut 6 bases from V and 4 bases from J; bases unmatched to any gene: 7. The germline V gene has CDR1 SQVTM and CDR2 ANQGSEA. The CDR3 runs 15 residues.

This chain joins TRBV7-9 and TRBJ1-2, with D uncertain. The length of the CDR3 is 15 residues. Per germline, CDR1 SEHNR and CDR2 FQNEAQ (reference sequence). Deletions cut 5 bases from V and 6 bases from J, with 19 bases between. The CDR3 loop reads CASSILFTATDGYTF. CDR3 in DNA: TGTGCCAGCAGCATCTTGTTTACAGCTACGGATGGCTACACCTTC.

This chain links TRBV7-8 with TRBJ1-1; the D is unclear. V was shortened by 1 base and J by 1 base, with 10 bases between the two germline ends. Germline values: CDR1 SGHVS, CDR2 FQNEAQ. This CDR3 has 15 amino acids. The CDR3 protein is CASSLEGRRNTEAFF. In nucleotides, the CDR3 is TGTGCCAGCAGCTTAGAGGGCAGGAGGAACACTGAAGCTTTCTTT.

The chain joins TRBV28 to TRBJ2-2; unclear D gene. CDR1 and CDR2 (germline): MDHEN, SYDVKM. The CDR3 has 14 amino acids. V gave up 1 base and J gave up 8 bases, with 11 bases separating them. DNA of the CDR3: TGTGCCAGCAGTTTATCTAAGGTCGGAGGGGAGCTGTTTTTT. This gives the protein CASSLSKVGGELFF.

The chain links TRBV19 to TRBJ1-1, with D unclear. Germline V gene data show CDR1 as LNHDA and CDR2 as SQIVND (reference sequence). The CDR3 covers 13 residues. V lost 3 bases and J lost 0, with 5 bases in between. CDR3 loop: CASSMTLNTEAFF. DNA of the CDR3: TGTGCCAGTAGTATGACACTGAACACTGAAGCTTTCTTT.